The sequence of this T cell receptor (beta chain) was determined in a study of blood T cell repertoires in COVID-19. Across the study: The United States, Italy and Spain provided the acute and convalescent COVID-19 samples. T cells, B-cell-depleted T cells, or PBMCs provided the cDNA or gDNA that served as material.

Original handling: Estimation of nucleated cell counts relied on the amplification of reference gene primers. Only in-frame clones appear in the TCRdb table, and some are missing; sequencing was by immunoSEQ multiplex PCR. The V and J calls and the clone size are those of that table, but D and trimming were determined from the DNA. The table shows roughly 230,000 clones, with 85% to 90% occurring only once. CDR1 is LNHDA and CDR2 is SQIVND in the germline V gene (reference sequence). V lost 7 bases and J lost 6; bases outside the gene matches: 7. The CDR3 runs to 13 residues. Enrolled during active infection, Seattle patients were then followed longitudinally.

The rearrangement uses TRBV19 and TRBJ2-3; TRBD2 matches at 7 bases. The sample taken for sequencing was peripheral blood. The sequence was collected from a woman aged 55-70 years with COVID-19, enrolled during active disease. This CDR3 is CASNPLAGDTQYF. Written as DNA, the CDR3 is TGTGCCAGTAACCCATTAGCGGGTGATACGCAGTATTTT.